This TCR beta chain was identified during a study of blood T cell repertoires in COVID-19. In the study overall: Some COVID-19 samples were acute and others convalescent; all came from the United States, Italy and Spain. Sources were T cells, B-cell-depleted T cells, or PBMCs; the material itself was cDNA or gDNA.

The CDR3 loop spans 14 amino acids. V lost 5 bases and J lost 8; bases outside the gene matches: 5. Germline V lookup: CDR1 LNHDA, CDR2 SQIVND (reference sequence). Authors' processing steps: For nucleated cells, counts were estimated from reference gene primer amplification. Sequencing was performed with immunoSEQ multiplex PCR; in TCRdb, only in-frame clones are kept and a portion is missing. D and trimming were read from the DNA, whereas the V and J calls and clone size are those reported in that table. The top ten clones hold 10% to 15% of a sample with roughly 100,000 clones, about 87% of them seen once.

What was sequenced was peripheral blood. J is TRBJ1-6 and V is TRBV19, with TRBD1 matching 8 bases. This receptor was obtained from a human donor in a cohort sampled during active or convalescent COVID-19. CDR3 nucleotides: TGTGCCAGTAGTGGACAGGGTGCCTATTCACCCCTCCACTTT. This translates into CASSGQGAYSPLHF.